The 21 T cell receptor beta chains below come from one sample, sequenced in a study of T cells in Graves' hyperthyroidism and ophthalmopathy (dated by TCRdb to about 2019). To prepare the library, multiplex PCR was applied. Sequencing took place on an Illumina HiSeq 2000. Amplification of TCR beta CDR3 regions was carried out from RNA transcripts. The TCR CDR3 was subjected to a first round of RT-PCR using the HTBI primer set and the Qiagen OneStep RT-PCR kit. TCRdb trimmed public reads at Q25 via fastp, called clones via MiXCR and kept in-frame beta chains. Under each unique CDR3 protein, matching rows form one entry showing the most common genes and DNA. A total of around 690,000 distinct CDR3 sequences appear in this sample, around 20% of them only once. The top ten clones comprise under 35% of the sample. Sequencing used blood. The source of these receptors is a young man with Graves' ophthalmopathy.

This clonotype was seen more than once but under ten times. Written as DNA, the CDR3 is TGTGCCAGCCTAGCGAGGCCGGGGGAGCAGTACTTC. Translating it yields CASLARPGEQYF. This chain uses TRBV27 with TRBJ2-7; perhaps TRBD2 as D (6 bases). V was shortened by 8 bases and J by 7 bases, with 15 bases between the two germline ends. The CDR3 has 12 residues. Germline V gene data show CDR1 as MNHEY and CDR2 as SMNVEV (reference sequence).

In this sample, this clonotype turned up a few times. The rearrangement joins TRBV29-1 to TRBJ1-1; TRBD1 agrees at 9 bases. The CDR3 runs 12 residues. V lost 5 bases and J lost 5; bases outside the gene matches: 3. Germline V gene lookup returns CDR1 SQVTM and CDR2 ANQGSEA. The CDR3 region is CSVWTGATEAFF. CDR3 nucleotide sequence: TGCAGCGTTTGGACAGGGGCAACTGAAGCTTTCTTT.

CDR3 DNA sequence: TGCGCCAGCAGCCAAGAAGGCCCCCTCGTGGATACGCAGTATTTT. As protein: CASSQEGPLVDTQYF. The chain employs TRBV4-3 and TRBJ2-3; D remains unclear. V gave up 0 bases and J gave up 6 bases, with 13 bases separating them. CDR3 length: 15 residues. Per germline, CDR1 LGHNA and CDR2 YSLEER.

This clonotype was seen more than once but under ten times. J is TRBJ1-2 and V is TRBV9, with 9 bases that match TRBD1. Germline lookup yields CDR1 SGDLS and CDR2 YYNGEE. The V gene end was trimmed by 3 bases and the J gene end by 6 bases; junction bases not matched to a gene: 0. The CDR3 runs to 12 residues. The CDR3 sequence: CASSGTGDGYTF. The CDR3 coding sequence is TGTGCCAGCAGCGGGACAGGGGATGGCTACACCTTC.

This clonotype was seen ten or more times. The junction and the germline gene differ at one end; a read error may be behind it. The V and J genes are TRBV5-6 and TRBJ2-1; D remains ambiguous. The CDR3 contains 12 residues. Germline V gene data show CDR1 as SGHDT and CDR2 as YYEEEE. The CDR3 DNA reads TGCGCCAGCAGCTTGAGTGGTAATGAGCAGTTCTTC. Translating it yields CASSLSGNEQFF.

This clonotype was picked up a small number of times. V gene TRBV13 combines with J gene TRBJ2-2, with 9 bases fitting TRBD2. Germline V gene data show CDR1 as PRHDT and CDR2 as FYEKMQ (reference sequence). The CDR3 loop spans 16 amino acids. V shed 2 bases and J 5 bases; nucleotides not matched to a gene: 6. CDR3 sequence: CASSLRSSGNTGELFF. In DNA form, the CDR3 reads TGTGCCAGCAGCTTAAGGTCTAGCGGGAATACCGGGGAGCTGTTTTTT.

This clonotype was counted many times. The CDR3: CASSLGPGEQYF. The CDR3 DNA follows: TGTGCCAGCAGTTTAGGTCCGGGGGAGCAGTACTTC. The V gene is TRBV28, the J gene TRBJ2-7, with D perhaps matching TRBD2 (5 bases). CDR3 size: 12 residues. V lost 2 bases and J 7 bases, leaving 9 bases between the germline ends. Germline V gives CDR1 MDHEN, CDR2 SYDVKM. The variable domain in full, with the rest retrieved from reference TRBV28 and TRBJ2-7, is DVKVTQSSRYLVKRTGEKVFLECVQDMDHENMFWYRQDPGLGLRLIYFSYDVKMKEKGDIPEGYSVSREKKERFSLILESASTNQTSMYLCASSLGPGEQYFGPGTRLTVT.

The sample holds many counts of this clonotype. CDR3 in amino acids: CAWSDELSAFF. The CDR3 bases are TGTGCCTGGAGTGACGAATTGTCTGCTTTCTTT. J is TRBJ1-1 and V is TRBV30; D gene unclear. Per the germline V gene, CDR1 is GTSNPN and CDR2 is SVGIG (reference sequence). V lost 1 base and J lost 11, with 11 bases in between. The CDR3 extends over 11 amino acids.

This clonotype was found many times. CDR3 protein: CASSSKTAGHPYEQYF. The CDR3 coding sequence is TGTGCCAGCAGCTCTAAGACAGCAGGACATCCCTACGAGCAGTACTTC. V gene TRBV11-1 combines with J gene TRBJ2-7; a possible D gene is TRBD1 (5 bases). The V gene lost 4 bases and the J gene lost 2 bases, with 18 bases spanning the gap. This CDR3 contains 16 residues. CDR1 and CDR2 (germline): SGHAT, FQDESV (reference sequence).

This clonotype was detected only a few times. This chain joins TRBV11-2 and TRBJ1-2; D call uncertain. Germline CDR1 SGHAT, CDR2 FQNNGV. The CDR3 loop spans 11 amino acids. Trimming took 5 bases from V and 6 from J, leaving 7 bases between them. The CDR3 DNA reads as TGTGCCAGCAGCGAAAAAGATGGCTACACCTTC. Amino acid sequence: CASSEKDGYTF.

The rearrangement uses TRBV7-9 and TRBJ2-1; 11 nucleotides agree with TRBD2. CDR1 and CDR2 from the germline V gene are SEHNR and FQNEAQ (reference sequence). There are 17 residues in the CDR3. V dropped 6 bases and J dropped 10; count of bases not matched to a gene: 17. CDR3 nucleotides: TGTGCCAGCAGGGCTCCCCCGGGACTAGCGGAGATGTGGGAGCAGTTCTTC. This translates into CASRAPPGLAEMWEQFF.

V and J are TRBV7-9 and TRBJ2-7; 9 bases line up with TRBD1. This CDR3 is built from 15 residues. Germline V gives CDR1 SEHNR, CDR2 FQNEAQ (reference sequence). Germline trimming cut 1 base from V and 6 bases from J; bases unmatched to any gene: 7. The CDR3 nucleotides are TGTGCCAGCAGCTTAGACCCGGGACAGGGTCGCGAGCAGTACTTC. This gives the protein CASSLDPGQGREQYF.

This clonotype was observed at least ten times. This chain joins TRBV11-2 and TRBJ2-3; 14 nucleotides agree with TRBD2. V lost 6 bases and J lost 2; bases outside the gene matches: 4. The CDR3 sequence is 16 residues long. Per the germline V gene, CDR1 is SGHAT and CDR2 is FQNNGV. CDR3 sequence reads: CASRRTSGRYTDTQYF. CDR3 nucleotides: TGTGCCAGCAGGAGGACTAGCGGGAGGTACACAGATACGCAGTATTTT. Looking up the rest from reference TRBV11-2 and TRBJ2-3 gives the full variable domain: EAGVAQSPRYKIIEKRQSVAFWCNPISGHATLYWYQQILGQGPKLLIQFQNNGVVDDSQLPKDRFSAERLKGVDSTLKIQPAKLEDSAVYLCASRRTSGRYTDTQYFGPGTRLTVL.

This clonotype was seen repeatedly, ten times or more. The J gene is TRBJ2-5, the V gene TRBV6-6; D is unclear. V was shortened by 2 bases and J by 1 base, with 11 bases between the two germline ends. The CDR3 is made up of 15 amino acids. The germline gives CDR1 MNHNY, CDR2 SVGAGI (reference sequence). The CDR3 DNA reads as TGTGCCAGCAGTTACGGCGTGGAGTTCCAAGAGACCCAGTACTTC. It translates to CASSYGVEFQETQYF.

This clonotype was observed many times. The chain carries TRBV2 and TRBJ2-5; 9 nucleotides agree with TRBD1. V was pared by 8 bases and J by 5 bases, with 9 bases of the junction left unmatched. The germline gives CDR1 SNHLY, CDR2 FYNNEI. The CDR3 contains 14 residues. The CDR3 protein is CASQMDRGGETQYF. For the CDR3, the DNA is TGTGCCAGCCAGATGGACAGGGGTGGCGAGACCCAGTACTTC. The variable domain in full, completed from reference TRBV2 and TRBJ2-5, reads EPEVTQTPSHQVTQMGQEVILRCVPISNHLYFYWYRQILGQKVEFLVSFYNNEISEKSEIFDDQFSVERPDGSNFTLKIRSTKLEDSAMYFCASQMDRGGETQYFGPGTRLLVL.

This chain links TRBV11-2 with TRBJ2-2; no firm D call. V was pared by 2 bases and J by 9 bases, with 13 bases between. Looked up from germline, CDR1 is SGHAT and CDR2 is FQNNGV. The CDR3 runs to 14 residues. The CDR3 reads CASSLRHTGRELFF. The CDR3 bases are TGTGCCAGCAGCTTAAGGCATACGGGCAGGGAGCTGTTTTTT. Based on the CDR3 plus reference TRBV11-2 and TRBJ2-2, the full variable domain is EAGVAQSPRYKIIEKRQSVAFWCNPISGHATLYWYQQILGQGPKLLIQFQNNGVVDDSQLPKDRFSAERLKGVDSTLKIQPAKLEDSAVYLCASSLRHTGRELFFGEGSRLTVL.

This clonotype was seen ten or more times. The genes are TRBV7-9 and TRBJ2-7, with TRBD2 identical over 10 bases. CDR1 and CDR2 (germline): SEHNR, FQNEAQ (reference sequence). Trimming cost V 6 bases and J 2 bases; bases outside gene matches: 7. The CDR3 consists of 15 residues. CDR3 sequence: CASSYGLAATYEQYF. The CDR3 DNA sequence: TGTGCCAGCAGTTACGGACTAGCGGCTACCTACGAGCAGTACTTC.

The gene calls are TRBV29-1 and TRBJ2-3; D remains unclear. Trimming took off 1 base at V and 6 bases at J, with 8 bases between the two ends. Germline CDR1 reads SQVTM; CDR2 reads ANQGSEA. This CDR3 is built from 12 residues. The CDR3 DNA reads TGCAGCGTTGAAGGGGCGACTGATACGCAGTATTTT. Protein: CSVEGATDTQYF.

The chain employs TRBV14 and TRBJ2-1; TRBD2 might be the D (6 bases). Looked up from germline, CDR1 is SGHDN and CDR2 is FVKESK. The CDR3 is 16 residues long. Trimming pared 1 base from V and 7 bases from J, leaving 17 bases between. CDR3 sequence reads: CASSQAPGVGNNEQFF. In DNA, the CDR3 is TGTGCCAGCAGCCAAGCTCCGGGAGTGGGGAATAATGAGCAGTTCTTC.

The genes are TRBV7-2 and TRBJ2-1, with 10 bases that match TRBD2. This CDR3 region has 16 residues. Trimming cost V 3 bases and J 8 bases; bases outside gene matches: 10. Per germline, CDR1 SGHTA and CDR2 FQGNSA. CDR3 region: CASSLSSGRGGDEQFF. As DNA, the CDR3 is TGTGCCAGCAGCTTGTCTAGCGGGAGAGGAGGGGATGAGCAGTTCTTC.

Here the CDR3 reads CASRGDRVYGYTF. The CDR3 nucleotides read TGTGCCAGCAGGGGCGACAGGGTCTATGGCTACACCTTC. The chain links TRBV28 to TRBJ1-2, with 7 bases matching TRBD1. The CDR3 has 13 amino acids. Per the germline V gene, CDR1 is MDHEN and CDR2 is SYDVKM. J was trimmed by 4 bases and V by 6 bases; bases with no gene match: 5.